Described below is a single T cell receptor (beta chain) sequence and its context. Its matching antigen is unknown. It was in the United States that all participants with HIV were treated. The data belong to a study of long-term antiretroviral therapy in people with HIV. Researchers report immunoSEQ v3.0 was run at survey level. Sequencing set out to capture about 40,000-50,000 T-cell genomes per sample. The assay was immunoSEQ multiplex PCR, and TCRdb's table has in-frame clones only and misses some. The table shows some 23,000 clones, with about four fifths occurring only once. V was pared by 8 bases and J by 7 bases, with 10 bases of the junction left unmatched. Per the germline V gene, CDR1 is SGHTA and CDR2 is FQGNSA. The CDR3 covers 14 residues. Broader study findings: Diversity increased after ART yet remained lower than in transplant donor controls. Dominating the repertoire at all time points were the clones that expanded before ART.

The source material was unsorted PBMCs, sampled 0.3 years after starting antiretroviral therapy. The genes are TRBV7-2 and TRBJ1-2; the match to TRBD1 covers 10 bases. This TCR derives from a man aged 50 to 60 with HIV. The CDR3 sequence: CASRLGQGVAGYTF. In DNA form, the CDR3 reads TGTGCCAGCCGTCTCGGACAGGGGGTAGCTGGCTACACCTTC.